The TCR beta chain under discussion was sequenced for a study of response to subunit inactivated influenza vaccine (dated by TCRdb to the late 2010s). Regarding the research as a whole: To follow how T cells responded to a trivalent subunit inactivated influenza vaccine, the researchers relied on deep quantitative profiling of the T cell receptor repertoire.

The library relied on RT-PCR. TCRdb names Illumina HiSeq 2500 as the instrument used. The raw public data were reprocessed by TCRdb itself: fastp quality trimming at Q25, MiXCR clonotype calling, in-frame beta chains only. When rows share a CDR3 protein, they turn into one entry using the most common DNA and genes. In this sample the table shows around 580,000 distinct CDR3 sequences, about 12% of which occur a single time. Around 9.6% of the sample lies in the top ten. General conclusions and limits of the study: According to the authors, only a limited number of new T cells may be recruited by each seasonal influenza vaccination.

This clonotype appeared a few times. It has no known antigen specificity. One base away there is no much larger clone; base qualities are not given. From its cysteine to its phenylalanine, the CDR3 spans 14 amino acids. Of the read, only the CDR3 DNA is kept; its 42 bases are in frame from base 1. Relative to germline, V is 6 bases shorter and J is 6 bases shorter, with 16 bases between their ends. The chain uses TRBV12-3 or TRBV12-4 and TRBJ2-3; the D region possibly corresponds to TRBD1 (5 bases align). This TCR was recovered from a man aged 45 to 65 who received an inactivated influenza vaccine. Donor details come from another sample of the same person, matched by shared clones. The source was PBMCs from blood, collected on the day of vaccination. CDR3 sequence: CASRLTANWDTQYF. The nucleotides read TGTGCCAGCAGACTGACAGCAAATTGGGATACGCAGTATTTT.